A single sample gave rise to the 28 T cell receptor beta chains below, sequenced in a study of shared clonotypes between healthy human individuals. It was CD45RO-negative cells, positively selected for CCR7, that made up naive CD8 cells, with terminally differentiated effector memory CD45RA+ cells excluded. Data came from immunoSEQ multiplex PCR; TCRdb stores just in-frame clones and leaves some out. The sample yields 630,000 or so clones, 98% seen once. The sequenced material came from naive CD8+ T cells sorted from blood. Receptor source: a man aged 25 to 45 in good health.

V is TRBV7-9 and J is TRBJ2-7, with 9 bases that match TRBD2. From germline, CDR1 is SEHNR and CDR2 FQNEAQ (reference sequence). V was pared by 7 bases and J by 3 bases, with 10 bases of the junction left unmatched. The CDR3 consists of 15 residues. The CDR3 region is CASNSRVAGVYEQYF. CDR3 in DNA: TGTGCCAGCAACTCACGAGTAGCGGGAGTCTACGAGCAGTACTTC.

The V call is TRBV6-1, the J call TRBJ2-4, with D perhaps matching TRBD2 (7 bases). The CDR3 contains 11 residues. Germline lookup yields CDR1 MNHNS and CDR2 SASEGT. Between the trimmed V and J ends, which lost 8 bases and 12 bases, there was a span of 14 bases. The CDR3: CASSEGGAQYF. The CDR3 DNA reads TGTGCCAGCTCCGAAGGGGGGGCTCAGTACTTC.

V is TRBV4-3 and J is TRBJ2-1; possibly TRBD1 or TRBD2 for D (5 bases each). The V gene lost 2 bases and the J gene lost 8 bases, with 19 bases spanning the gap. The germline V gene encodes CDR1 LGHNA and CDR2 YSLEER. The CDR3 loop spans 16 amino acids. The CDR3 region has the DNA TGCGCCAGCAGCCAATCCACCGGGACCCCGGTCCATGAGCAGTTCTTC. Protein: CASSQSTGTPVHEQFF.

The V and J genes are TRBV27 and TRBJ1-5; D is undetermined. This CDR3 is built from 15 residues. CDR1 MNHEY and CDR2 SMNVEV come from the germline V gene (reference sequence). V was pared by 5 bases and J by 0 bases, with 11 bases between. Written as DNA, the CDR3 is TGTGCCAGCAGTCAATATGGGGATAGCAATCAGCCCCAGCATTTT. Protein: CASSQYGDSNQPQHF.

This sequence joins TRBV7-8 and TRBJ2-2; D tentatively reads TRBD1 or TRBD2 (5 bases each). Germline V lookup: CDR1 SGHVS, CDR2 FQNEAQ. This CDR3 contains 15 residues. With 8 bases removed from V and 5 bases from J, the gap between germline ends came to 18 bases. For the CDR3, the DNA is TGTGCCAGCGGGGGATTGGGAGATTCAACCGGGGAGCTGTTTTTT. It yields the protein CASGGLGDSTGELFF.

J is TRBJ2-1 and V is TRBV7-9, with D possibly matching TRBD2 (5 bases). This CDR3 has 13 amino acids. V was pared by 4 bases and J by 8 bases, with 12 bases between. The V gene's germline CDR1 is SEHNR and CDR2 FQNEAQ (reference sequence). The CDR3 nucleotides read TGTGCCAGCAGCTCGCCAGGAGGTCATGAGCAGTTCTTC. The encoded protein is CASSSPGGHEQFF.

The chain couples TRBV29-1 to TRBJ2-1; TRBD2 might be the D (7 bases). The germline V and J ends were trimmed by 4 bases and 10 bases, with 14 bases remaining between them. Germline V gene data show CDR1 as SQVTM and CDR2 as ANQGSEA. The CDR3 runs 12 residues. The CDR3 reads CSVVGGHIEQFF. The CDR3 nucleotides are TGCAGCGTTGTGGGGGGGCATATCGAGCAGTTCTTC.

CDR3 sequence: CASSYGAGPYEQYF. Written as DNA, the CDR3 is TGTGCCAGCAGTTACGGTGCAGGGCCGTACGAGCAGTACTTC. The V and J genes are TRBV6-6 and TRBJ2-7; TRBD1 might be the D (5 bases). Trimming shortened V by 2 bases and J by 4 bases, and 12 bases separated the two germline ends. This CDR3 is 14 amino acids long. Germline V lookup: CDR1 MNHNY, CDR2 SVGAGI (reference sequence).

This sequence joins TRBV29-1 and TRBJ2-1; 10 nucleotides agree with TRBD2. The V and J ends lost 4 bases and 7 bases, in that order; junction bases with no gene match: 1. This CDR3 spans 12 amino acids. Per the germline V gene, CDR1 is SQVTM and CDR2 is ANQGSEA. This CDR3 reads CSVVLAGNEQFF. CDR3 nucleotides: TGCAGCGTTGTACTAGCGGGAAATGAGCAGTTCTTC.

V is TRBV5-1 and J is TRBJ2-3, with TRBD2 matching over 10 bases. Germline V gene sequence: CDR1 SGHRS, CDR2 YFSETQ. The J segment lost 4 bases and the V segment lost 4 bases, leaving 6 bases of the junction unmatched. CDR3 length: 15 residues. DNA for the CDR3: TGCGCCAGCAGCCTAGCGGGAGCGGGGGCAGATACGCAGTATTTT. This gives the protein CASSLAGAGADTQYF.

This rearrangement joins TRBV19 to TRBJ1-1; D uncertain. The CDR3 is 14 amino acids. Germline V lookup: CDR1 LNHDA, CDR2 SQIVND (reference sequence). V shed 7 bases and J shed 5 bases, with 17 bases lying between them. CDR3 bases: TGTGCCAGTAACTGGGATGGCGGGATTACTGAAGCTTTCTTT. Translated: CASNWDGGITEAFF.

This clone occurred once. The chain employs TRBV6-5 and TRBJ2-1; D perhaps matches TRBD1 (5 bases). The CDR3 consists of 16 residues. The germline V gene encodes CDR1 MNHEY and CDR2 SVGAGI. The V end lost 0 bases, the J end lost 0 bases, and 9 bases lay between the germline ends. CDR3 DNA sequence: TGTGCCAGCAGTTACTCGGGGCCTAGCTCCTACAATGAGCAGTTCTTC. It yields the protein CASSYSGPSSYNEQFF.

The chain combines TRBV27 with TRBJ2-7; the D is unclear. CDR3 length equals 15 residues. V was trimmed by 0 bases and J by 5 bases, leaving 14 bases between them. Germline V gives CDR1 MNHEY, CDR2 SMNVEV (reference sequence). The CDR3 reads CASSLSGFGSDEQYF. The CDR3 coding sequence is TGTGCCAGCAGTTTATCGGGGTTTGGGTCGGACGAGCAGTACTTC.

The chain combines TRBV14 with TRBJ2-7, with TRBD1 as a possible D gene (5 bases). The germline CDR1 and CDR2 sequences are SGHDN and FVKESK. This CDR3 has 16 residues. Trimming pared 0 bases from V and 0 bases from J, leaving 12 bases between. In DNA, the CDR3 is TGTGCCAGCAGCCAAGAGAGGACATTTCCCTCCTACGAGCAGTACTTC. Encoded protein: CASSQERTFPSYEQYF.

The chain uses TRBV11-2 and TRBJ2-3; D perhaps matches TRBD1 (5 bases). The V end was cut by 3 bases, the J end by 6 bases, with 13 bases between. The germline V gene has CDR1 SGHAT and CDR2 FQNNGV. The CDR3 is made up of 14 amino acids. CDR3 nucleotides: TGTGCCAGCAGCTTCCAGGGTGCCTTGGATACGCAGTATTTT. Residues: CASSFQGALDTQYF.

This rearrangement joins TRBV7-9 to TRBJ1-2; TRBD1 might be the D (5 bases). The germline V and J ends were trimmed by 5 bases and 1 base, with 17 bases remaining between them. This CDR3 has 16 amino acids. CDR1 and CDR2 (germline): SEHNR, FQNEAQ (reference sequence). CDR3 in amino acids: CASSDGQVPRNYGYTF. CDR3 coding DNA: TGTGCCAGCAGCGACGGACAAGTGCCACGTAACTATGGCTACACCTTC.

The rearrangement joins TRBV27 to TRBJ2-1; no firm D call. With 5 bases removed from V and 6 bases from J, the gap between germline ends came to 8 bases. Germline V CDR1 and CDR2: MNHEY, SMNVEV (reference sequence). The CDR3 has 12 residues. The CDR3 DNA is TGTGCCAGCAGTATAAAGAGCAATGAGCAGTTCTTC. Translated, it gives CASSIKSNEQFF.

The V call is TRBV4-1, the J call TRBJ2-4; tentatively, D is TRBD1 (6 bases). Germline V CDR1 and CDR2: MGHRA, YSYEKL. CDR3 length: 19 amino acids. V was shortened by 0 bases and J by 0 bases, with 18 bases between the two germline ends. DNA of the CDR3: TGCGCCAGCAGCCAAGAGGGGCAGGACAGAATTATAGCCAAAAACATTCAGTACTTC. This gives the protein CASSQEGQDRIIAKNIQYF.

The V gene is TRBV4-1, the J gene TRBJ2-2, with D perhaps TRBD1 (5 bases). The CDR3 length is 19 residues. Trimming removed 2 bases from V and 0 bases from J, with 19 bases in between. Germline V gene lookup returns CDR1 MGHRA and CDR2 YSYEKL. This CDR3 reads CASSQRIQEQLSNTGELFF. The CDR3 DNA follows: TGCGCCAGCAGCCAACGTATACAGGAGCAATTATCGAACACCGGGGAGCTGTTTTTT.

The chain uses TRBV27 and TRBJ2-3; TRBD2 matches at 11 bases. This CDR3 has 15 amino acids. Trimming at V came to 6 bases and at J to 8 bases, leaving 10 bases not matched to a gene. Germline-derived CDR1 and CDR2 are MNHEY and SMNVEV (reference sequence). The CDR3 sequence: CASSLLAGVGATQYF. CDR3 nucleotides: TGTGCCAGCAGCCTACTAGCGGGAGTCGGTGCTACGCAGTATTTT.

The chain couples TRBV27 to TRBJ1-5, with TRBD1 as a possible D gene (5 bases). Germline V gene sequence: CDR1 MNHEY, CDR2 SMNVEV (reference sequence). The V gene lost 6 bases and the J gene lost 7 bases, with 19 bases spanning the gap. The CDR3 covers 15 residues. In DNA, the CDR3 is TGTGCCAGCAGCCCAACCCGAGGGGCCGGACAGCCCCAGCATTTT. Its translation: CASSPTRGAGQPQHF.

This clone was observed a single time. The genes are TRBV15 and TRBJ2-5; TRBD1 might be the D (6 bases). The V gene's germline CDR1 is LNHNV and CDR2 YYDKDF (reference sequence). The CDR3 is 16 amino acids. Trimming took off 1 base at V and 0 bases at J, with 12 bases between the two ends. CDR3 loop: CATSRGQDSYQETQYF. The CDR3 bases are TGTGCCACCAGCAGAGGACAGGACAGTTACCAAGAGACCCAGTACTTC.

This chain links TRBV6-4 with TRBJ2-2, with D possibly being TRBD2 (5 bases). The CDR3 has 15 residues. Germline CDR1 reads MRHNA; CDR2 reads SNTAGT. V shed 3 bases and J shed 1 base, with 9 bases lying between them. This CDR3 is CASSEGSWNTGELFF. The CDR3 DNA reads TGTGCCAGCAGTGAAGGGAGTTGGAACACCGGGGAGCTGTTTTTT.

This clone appeared a single time. The rearrangement joins TRBV19 to TRBJ2-1; TRBD2 is a possible D gene (6 bases). The CDR3 has 15 amino acids. Trimming stripped 2 bases from V and 3 bases from J, with 11 bases between. Germline lookup yields CDR1 LNHDA and CDR2 SQIVND (reference sequence). The CDR3, as DNA: TGTGCCAGTAGTATACAGGGAGGAGGCTACAATGAGCAGTTCTTC. It yields the protein CASSIQGGGYNEQFF.

This clone was seen only once. The chain has TRBV15 and TRBJ2-3; 8 bases are a match to TRBD1. V lost 3 bases and J lost 5; bases outside the gene matches: 7. This CDR3 spans 15 amino acids. The germline V gene encodes CDR1 LNHNV and CDR2 YYDKDF (reference sequence). The CDR3 is CATSSRDRSVDTQYF. The CDR3 DNA reads as TGTGCCACCAGCAGCAGGGACAGGTCCGTAGATACGCAGTATTTT.

The chain is built from TRBV27 and TRBJ2-7; 10 bases map to TRBD2. CDR3 length: 14 amino acids. J gave up 2 bases and V 4 bases, and 2 bases lay outside the gene matches. CDR1 and CDR2 (germline): MNHEY, SMNVEV (reference sequence). CDR3 coding DNA: TGTGCCAGCAGTTCTAGCGGGAGCCCCTACGAGCAGTACTTC. Translating it yields CASSSSGSPYEQYF.

This clone occurred many times. V is TRBV9 and J is TRBJ2-1; D unclear. Germline values: CDR1 SGDLS, CDR2 YYNGEE. The ends were cut back, 0 bases at V and 5 bases at J, with 12 bases in the middle. The CDR3 has 15 amino acids. This CDR3 reads CASSVEKNANNEQFF. The CDR3 DNA sequence: TGTGCCAGCAGCGTAGAGAAAAACGCAAACAATGAGCAGTTCTTC.

This chain connects TRBV18 to TRBJ2-7; 7 positions match TRBD1. Germline lookup yields CDR1 KGHSH and CDR2 LQKENI. V was pared by 6 bases and J by 0 bases, with 8 bases of the junction left unmatched. The CDR3 covers 15 residues. CDR3 in amino acids: CASSQQGPDSYEQYF. The CDR3 bases are TGTGCCAGCTCTCAACAGGGGCCAGACTCCTACGAGCAGTACTTC.